The T cell receptor beta chain under discussion was sequenced for a study of cytomegalovirus exposure and HLA in healthy donors. The length of the CDR3 is 14 residues. Looked up from germline, CDR1 is SNHLY and CDR2 is FYNNEI. The trim removed 8 bases at V and 4 bases at J, leaving 11 bases unmatched. Some clones are missing from TCRdb's copy, which holds only in-frame ones; the method was immunoSEQ multiplex PCR. The sample yields 60,000 to 85,000 clones, 94% seen once. This sequence joins TRBV2 and TRBJ2-7, with 7 positions matching TRBD1. This TCR was recovered from a man between 18 and 29 years old in good health and CMV-seropositive. Sequenced: PBMCs. As DNA, the CDR3 is TGTGCCAGCGGGACAGCCCCTCGATCTTACGAGCAGTACTTC. This encodes CASGTAPRSYEQYF.